This T cell receptor (beta chain) derives from a study of vaccination effects on CD4 cells after COVID-19. Study findings and constraints: Long after vaccination, the clones induced by infection and by vaccine shrank markedly in size.

To note about this clone: The antigen remains unidentified.

Sequencing was performed with immunoSEQ multiplex PCR; in TCRdb, only in-frame clones are kept and a portion is missing. Of more than 25,000 clones in the sample, 60% to 80% were seen once. Viral peptide pools were used in the ViraFEST assay to expand antigen-specific CD4+ T cells, and sequencing came afterward. Cultured cells yielded isolated CD4+ T cells after about ten days. Either the mRNA-1273 or the BNT162b2 vaccine was given to participants as two doses. Each well held approximately 2.2 million PBMC cultured with 7.5 to 10 ug/ml peptides and 8.5 to 10 IU/ml IL-2. Trimming took 1 base from V and 1 from J, leaving 7 bases between them. From germline, CDR1 is SGHKS and CDR2 YYEKEE (reference sequence). There are 14 residues in the CDR3.

The input for sequencing was CD4+ T cells from PBMCs cultured with HCoV-229E spike peptides, taken after COVID-19 vaccination. This rearrangement joins TRBV5-5 to TRBJ2-3; D unclear. This receptor was obtained from a human donor who received a COVID-19 vaccine. CDR3 amino acids: CASSLSQGTDTQYF. DNA for the CDR3: TGTGCCAGCAGCTTGAGTCAGGGCACAGATACGCAGTATTTT.